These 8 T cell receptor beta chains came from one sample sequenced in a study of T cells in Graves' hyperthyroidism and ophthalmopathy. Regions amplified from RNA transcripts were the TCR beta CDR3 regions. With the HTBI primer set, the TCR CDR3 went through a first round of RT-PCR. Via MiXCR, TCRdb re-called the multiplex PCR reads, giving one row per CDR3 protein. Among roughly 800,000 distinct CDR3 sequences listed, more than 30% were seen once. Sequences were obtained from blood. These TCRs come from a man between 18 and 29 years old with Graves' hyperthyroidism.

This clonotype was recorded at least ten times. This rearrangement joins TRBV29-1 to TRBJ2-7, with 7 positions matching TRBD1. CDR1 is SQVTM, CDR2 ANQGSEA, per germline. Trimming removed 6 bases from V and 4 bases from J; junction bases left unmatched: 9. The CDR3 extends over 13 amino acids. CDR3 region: CSVLTGRRYEQYF. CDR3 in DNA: TGCAGCGTCCTGACAGGGCGGCGATACGAGCAGTACTTC.

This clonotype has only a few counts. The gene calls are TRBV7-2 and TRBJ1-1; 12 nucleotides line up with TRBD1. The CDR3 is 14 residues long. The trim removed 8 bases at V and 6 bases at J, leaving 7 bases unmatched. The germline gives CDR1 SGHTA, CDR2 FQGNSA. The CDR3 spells CASSPGQGAAEAFF. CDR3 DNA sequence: TGTGCCAGCTCACCGGGACAGGGGGCCGCTGAAGCTTTCTTT.

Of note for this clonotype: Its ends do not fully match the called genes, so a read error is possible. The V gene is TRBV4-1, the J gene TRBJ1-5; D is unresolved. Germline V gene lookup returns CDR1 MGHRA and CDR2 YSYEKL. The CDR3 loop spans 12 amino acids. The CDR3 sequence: CASSQDTQPQHF. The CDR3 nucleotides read TGTGCCAGCAGCCAAGATACTCAGCCCCAGCATTTT.

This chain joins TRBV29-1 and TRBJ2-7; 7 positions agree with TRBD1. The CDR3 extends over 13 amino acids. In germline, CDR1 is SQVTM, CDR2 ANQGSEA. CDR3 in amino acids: CSLTGTVSYEQYF. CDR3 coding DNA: TGCAGTCTTACCGGGACAGTTTCCTACGAGCAGTACTTC.

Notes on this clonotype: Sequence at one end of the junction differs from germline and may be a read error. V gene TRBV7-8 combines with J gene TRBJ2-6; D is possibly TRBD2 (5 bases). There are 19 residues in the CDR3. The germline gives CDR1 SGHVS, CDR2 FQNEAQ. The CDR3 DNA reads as TGCGCCAGCAGCCGAAGTATCGGGGTCCAGAGCTCTGGGGCCAACGTCCTGACTTTC. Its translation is CASSRSIGVQSSGANVLTF.

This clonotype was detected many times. CDR3 nucleotide sequence: TGCAGTGCCAGACAGCAGCCCAACGAGCAGTACTTC. The encoded protein is CSARQQPNEQYF. The gene calls are TRBV20-1 and TRBJ2-7, with D tentatively TRBD1 (5 bases). The CDR3 contains 12 residues. Looked up from germline, CDR1 is DFQATT and CDR2 is SNEGSKA (reference sequence). The germline V and J ends were trimmed by 6 bases and 5 bases, with 14 bases remaining between them.

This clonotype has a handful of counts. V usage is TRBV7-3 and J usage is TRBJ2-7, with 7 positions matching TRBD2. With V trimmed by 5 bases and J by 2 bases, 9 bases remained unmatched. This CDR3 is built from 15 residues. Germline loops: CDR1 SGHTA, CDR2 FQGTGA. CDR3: CASSQSGNTPYEQYF. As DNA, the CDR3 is TGTGCCAGCAGCCAGAGCGGGAATACCCCCTACGAGCAGTACTTC.

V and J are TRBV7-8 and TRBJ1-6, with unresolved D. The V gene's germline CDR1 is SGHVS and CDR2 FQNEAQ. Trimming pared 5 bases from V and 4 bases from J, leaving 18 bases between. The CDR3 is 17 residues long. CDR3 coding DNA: TGTGCCAGCAGCCGGAATCAAATCAGGTTTTATAATTCACCCCTCCACTTT. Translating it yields CASSRNQIRFYNSPLHF.